This T cell receptor beta chain was sequenced in a study of blood T cell repertoires in COVID-19. Study as a whole: Acute-phase and convalescent COVID-19 samples originated in the United States, Italy and Spain. Sources were T cells, B-cell-depleted T cells, or PBMCs; the material itself was cDNA or gDNA.

Per the germline V gene, CDR1 is SGHNT and CDR2 is YYREEE (reference sequence). V trimming: 4 bases; J trimming: 8 bases; junction bases outside the gene matches: 16. The CDR3 contains 17 residues. Authors' data handling: By means of reference gene primer amplification, nucleated cell counts were estimated. Here immunoSEQ multiplex PCR was the method, and the copy in TCRdb shows in-frame clones only, minus some. V and J calls and clone size are copied from that table; D and trimming were computed from the DNA. The data show 120,000 to 150,000 clones, with roughly 81% seen just once and 2.6% held by the top ten.

The origin of this receptor is a human donor with acute or convalescent COVID-19. The donor label of this sample is uncertain. The gene calls are TRBV5-4 and TRBJ2-1; 9 bases agree with TRBD2. Sequenced input: peripheral blood. This CDR3 reads CASSLPGWSGGFDEQFF. In nucleotides, the CDR3 is TGTGCCAGCAGCCTGCCGGGATGGAGCGGGGGGTTCGATGAGCAGTTCTTC.